This T cell receptor (beta chain) is drawn from a study of blood T cell repertoires in COVID-19. Turning to the study itself: From T cells, B-cell-depleted T cells, or PBMCs came the material, which was cDNA or gDNA.

In assigning cohorts, the study relied on participant-reported clinical history. Among Cohort 3 donors, those recovered had two negative PCRs, clearance, or symptom resolution. Data came from immunoSEQ multiplex PCR; TCRdb stores just in-frame clones and leaves some out. The sample has 170,000 or so clones, 87% seen once. This receptor was taken from a woman aged 50 to 60 who had recovered from COVID-19. Material: PBMCs or T cells enriched from blood (not recorded which).

Here the CDR3 reads CASSLGGLYEQYF. The DNA for the CDR3 is TGTGCCAGCAGCTTAGGCGGGCTCTACGAGCAGTACTTC. The rearrangement uses TRBV7-6 and TRBJ2-7; D is perhaps TRBD2 (5 bases). The CDR3 spans 13 residues. The V end lost 1 base, the J end lost 3 bases, and 7 bases lay between the germline ends. Germline V CDR1 and CDR2: SGHVS, FNYEAQ.